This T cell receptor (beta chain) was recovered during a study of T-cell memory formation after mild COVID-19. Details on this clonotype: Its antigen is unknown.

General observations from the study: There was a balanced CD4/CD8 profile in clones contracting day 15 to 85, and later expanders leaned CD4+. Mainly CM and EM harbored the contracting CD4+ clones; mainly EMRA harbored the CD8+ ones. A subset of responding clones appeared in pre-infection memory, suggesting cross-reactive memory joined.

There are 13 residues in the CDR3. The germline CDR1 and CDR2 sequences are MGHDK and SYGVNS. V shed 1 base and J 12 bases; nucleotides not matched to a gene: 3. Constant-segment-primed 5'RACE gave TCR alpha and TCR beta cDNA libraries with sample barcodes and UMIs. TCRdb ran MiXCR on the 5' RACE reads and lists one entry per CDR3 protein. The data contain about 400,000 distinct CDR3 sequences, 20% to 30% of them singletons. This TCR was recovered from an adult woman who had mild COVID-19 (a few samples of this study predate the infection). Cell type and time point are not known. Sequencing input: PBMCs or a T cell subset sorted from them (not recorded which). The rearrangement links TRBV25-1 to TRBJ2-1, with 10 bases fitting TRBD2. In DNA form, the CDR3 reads TGTGCCAGCAGTGAATCGGCTAGCGGGAGGCAGTTCTTC. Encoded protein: CASSESASGRQFF. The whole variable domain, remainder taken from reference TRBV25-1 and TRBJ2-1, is EADIYQTPRYLVIGTGKKITLECSQTMGHDKMYWYQQDPGMELHLIHYSYGVNSTEKGDLSSESTVSRIRTEHFPLTLESARPSHTSQYLCASSESASGRQFFGPGTRLTVL.